What follows are 2 T cell receptor beta chains derived from one specimen sequenced in a study of fetal regulatory T cell absence and autoimmunity. Sequencing was performed with immunoSEQ multiplex PCR; in TCRdb, only in-frame clones are kept and a portion is missing. In the table there are tens of thousands of clones, about 80% of which are singletons. The sequencing input was cord blood. These receptors all come from a newborn boy with IPEX syndrome.

The V and J genes are TRBV5-1 and TRBJ1-1, with no clear D. CDR3 length: 16 residues. Germline assignment: CDR1 SGHRS and CDR2 YFSETQ. V was clipped by 4 bases and J by 1 base, with 17 bases between them. For the CDR3, the DNA is TGCGCCAGCAGCCAGACTTCCGCGGTGAGGAACACTGAAGCTTTCTTT. Its translation is CASSQTSAVRNTEAFF.

This clone was observed once. V gene TRBV7-2 combines with J gene TRBJ1-2; possibly TRBD1 for D (6 bases). The germline V and J ends were trimmed by 4 bases and 4 bases, with 13 bases remaining between them. CDR3 length equals 14 residues. Germline assignment: CDR1 SGHTA and CDR2 FQGNSA. CDR3 DNA: TGTGCCAGCAGCTCAAAGGGGGATGGCTATGGCTACACCTTC. Amino acid sequence: CASSSKGDGYGYTF.